This T cell receptor (beta chain) is drawn from a study of blood T cells in healthy people across ages. Across the study: Template switching retrieved approximately one barcoded beta molecule for each two T cells.

For the second PCR, which ran for about 7 to 12 cycles, a sample-barcoded 5' primer and a J-beta primer mix were used. TCRdb used MiXCR to reprocess the 5' RACE reads, holding one entry per CDR3 protein. The table lists roughly 830,000 distinct CDR3 sequences, 60% to 80% of them singletons. With regard to this clonotype: Its antigen is unidentified. Germline and junction disagree at one end, which may indicate a read error.

CDR1 is LGHNA, CDR2 YSLEER, per germline. The CDR3 consists of 14 residues. Study findings and constraints: Naive and antigen-experienced cells could not be conclusively compared, given unsorted PBMCs.

The chain employs TRBV4-3 and TRBJ2-3; 8 bases align to TRBD1. The TCR originated in a man between 25 and 39 years old in good health. The sequenced material came from blood. This CDR3 reads CTSSQGTGRDTQYF. In DNA form, the CDR3 reads TGCACCAGCAGCCAAGGGACAGGACGGGATACGCAGTATTTT.